This T cell receptor (beta chain) came from a study of cytomegalovirus exposure and HLA in healthy donors. Study-wide findings and caveats: Researchers catalogued approximately 170 TCR beta chains as cytomegalovirus-associated.

Method: immunoSEQ multiplex PCR; TCRdb's copy keeps in-frame clones and lacks some. The sample has some 190,000 clones, more than 75% seen once. A roughly 120-subject validation cohort, separate from the approximately 610-subject first cohort, supplied the donors. About this clone itself: Its cognate antigen is unknown.

V lost 10 bases to trimming and J lost 6 bases, with 10 bases between them. The CDR3 spans 11 residues. The V gene's germline CDR1 is MDHEN and CDR2 SYDVKM. This TCR was sampled from a man in his thirties or forties in good health and CMV-seropositive. The sequenced sample consisted of PBMCs. The chain recombines TRBV28 with TRBJ2-4; D call uncertain. The CDR3 sequence is CATTTLNIQYF. DNA for the CDR3: TGTGCCACCACCACACTAAACATTCAGTACTTC.